One and the same sample provided the 13 T cell receptor beta chains below, sequenced in a study of chemoradiotherapy in HPV16-positive cancers. The repertoire was sequenced with immunoSEQ multiplex PCR; TCRdb's copy has only in-frame clones and lacks some. The data hold approximately 1,500 clones, with approximately 77% observed a single time. The sample consisted of tumor tissue, taken from a patient who underwent chemoradiotherapy. The receptors derive from a human donor with HPV-associated anogenital cancer.

The sample holds a few counts of this clone. This rearrangement joins TRBV7-2 to TRBJ2-7, with D possibly called TRBD1 or TRBD2 (5 bases each). Germline V gene lookup returns CDR1 SGHTA and CDR2 FQGNSA. This CDR3 has 14 residues. Trimming pared 2 bases from V and 4 bases from J, leaving 12 bases between. The chain's CDR3 is CASSLQGDIYEQYF. DNA of the CDR3: TGTGCCAGCAGCTTACAGGGAGATATTTACGAGCAGTACTTC.

This clone was recorded only once. The chain combines TRBV6-5 with TRBJ2-5; the D gene is possibly TRBD1 (5 bases). The DNA end lines up better with TRBJ2-7; the J call may be wrong. Germline loops: CDR1 MNHEY, CDR2 SVGAGI. The CDR3 runs to 14 residues. The CDR3 sequence is CASTHRYGSYEQYF. The CDR3 nucleotides are TGTGCCAGCACCCACAGGTACGGTTCCTACGAGCAGTACTTC.

This chain joins TRBV5-6 and TRBJ1-1, with D maybe TRBD1 (6 bases). The CDR3 has 18 amino acids. CDR1 and CDR2 from the germline V gene are SGHDT and YYEEEE. Deletions cut 1 base from V and 5 bases from J, with 24 bases between. CDR3 region: CASSLPARGRGVTTEAFF. In nucleotides, the CDR3 is TGTGCCAGCAGCTTGCCGGCAAGGGGGAGGGGAGTGACGACTGAAGCTTTCTTT.

The rearrangement joins TRBV9 to TRBJ2-4; 10 positions agree with TRBD2. V was clipped by 0 bases and J by 6 bases; unmatched bases: 3. This CDR3 comprises 15 residues. Germline CDR1 SGDLS, CDR2 YYNGEE. CDR3 bases: TGTGCCAGCAGCGTAGCAGCGGGGGGGGGAAACATTCAGTACTTC. Its protein product is CASSVAAGGGNIQYF.

This chain uses TRBV9 with TRBJ2-1; D is ambiguous. Germline V gene lookup returns CDR1 SGDLS and CDR2 YYNGEE. The CDR3 spans 16 residues. V was pared by 0 bases and J by 3 bases, with 13 bases between. For the CDR3, the DNA is TGTGCCAGCAGCGTAGGTTTCCGGGTCAACTACAATGAGCAGTTCTTC. Residues: CASSVGFRVNYNEQFF.

This sequence joins TRBV4-2 and TRBJ1-1; 8 bases map to TRBD1. CDR1 and CDR2 (germline): LGHNA, YNFKEQ. This CDR3 has 14 residues. Unmatched junction bases numbered 7, after V lost 4 bases and J lost 6 bases. CDR3 in DNA: TGTGCCAGCAGCCCTGACAGGGGATGGCCTGAAGCTTTCTTT. Translated, it gives CASSPDRGWPEAFF.

This chain connects TRBV5-6 to TRBJ2-7; D possibly corresponds to TRBD1 (6 bases). V lost 4 bases and J 2 bases, leaving 13 bases between the germline ends. The length of the CDR3 is 14 residues. Germline assignment: CDR1 SGHDT and CDR2 YYEEEE. The CDR3 coding sequence is TGTGCCAGCAGCACGGAACAGGGTCCCTACGAGCAGTACTTC. This sequence encodes CASSTEQGPYEQYF.

The V call is TRBV4-1, the J call TRBJ2-5, with D unresolved. V gave up 4 bases and J gave up 6 bases, with 9 bases separating them. CDR1 and CDR2 from the germline V gene are MGHRA and YSYEKL. This CDR3 is built from 12 residues. The CDR3 nucleotides are TGCGCCAGCAGCCCAGACTTGCAGACCCAGTACTTC. Translation gives CASSPDLQTQYF.

Regarding this clone: Germline is not matched at one junction end, which may reflect a read error. The chain is built from TRBV5-3 and TRBJ1-3; D is undetermined. TRBV5-3 is an ORF, with its function uncertain. The CDR3 consists of 13 residues. CDR3 loop: CASSFGAGNTIYF. The CDR3 DNA follows: TGTGCCAGCAGCTTCGGAGCTGGAAACACCATATATTTT.

V is TRBV4-3 and J is TRBJ2-5, with D hard to call. Trimming left V 0 bases short and J 11 bases short, with 16 bases between. The CDR3 covers 14 residues. The germline V gene has CDR1 LGHNA and CDR2 YSLEER. Here the CDR3 reads CASSQEAFRRGQYF. The DNA for the CDR3 is TGCGCCAGCAGCCAAGAGGCCTTTCGTCGTGGTCAGTACTTC.

The chain carries TRBV4-2 and TRBJ1-1; D is perhaps TRBD1 (5 bases). Trimming stripped 4 bases from V and 0 bases from J, with 9 bases between. From germline, CDR1 is LGHNA and CDR2 YNFKEQ. This CDR3 is built from 14 residues. The CDR3, as DNA: TGTGCCAGCAGCCTGGGACTTATGAACACTGAAGCTTTCTTT. Its protein product is CASSLGLMNTEAFF.

About this clone itself: The junction departs from the called germline gene at one end, perhaps through a read error. V gene TRBV27 combines with J gene TRBJ2-2, with TRBD2 as a possible D gene (5 bases). The CDR3 spans 14 residues. Germline V lookup: CDR1 MNHEY, CDR2 SMNVEV (reference sequence). The CDR3 coding sequence is TGTGCCAGCAAGTTCCCCAACCCTACCGGGGAGCCGTTTTTT. This gives the protein CASKFPNPTGEPFF.

This clone appeared once. This same CDR3 is encoded by further DNA sequences in the sample. The chain joins TRBV10-1 to TRBJ2-5; TRBD2 might be the D (6 bases). CDR3 length: 15 residues. Germline V CDR1 and CDR2: WNHNN, SYGVQD (reference sequence). V was clipped by 6 bases and J by 14 bases, with 28 bases between them. The CDR3 is CASRDRDLHSYEQYF. The DNA of the CDR3 is TGCGCCAGCAGGGACCGGGACTTACACTCCTACGAGCAATACTTC.